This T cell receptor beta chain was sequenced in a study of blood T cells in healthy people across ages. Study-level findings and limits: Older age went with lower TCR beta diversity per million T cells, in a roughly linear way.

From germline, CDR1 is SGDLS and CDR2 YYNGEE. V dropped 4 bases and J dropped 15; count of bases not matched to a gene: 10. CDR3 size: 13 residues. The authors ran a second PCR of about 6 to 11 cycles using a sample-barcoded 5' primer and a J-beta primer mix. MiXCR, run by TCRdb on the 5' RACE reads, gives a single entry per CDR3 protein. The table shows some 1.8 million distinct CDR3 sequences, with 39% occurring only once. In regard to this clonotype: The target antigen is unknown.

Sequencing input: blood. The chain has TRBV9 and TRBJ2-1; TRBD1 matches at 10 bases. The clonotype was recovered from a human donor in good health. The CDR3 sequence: CASSSTQTGGMFF. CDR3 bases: TGTGCCAGCAGCTCAACACAGACAGGGGGCATGTTCTTC.